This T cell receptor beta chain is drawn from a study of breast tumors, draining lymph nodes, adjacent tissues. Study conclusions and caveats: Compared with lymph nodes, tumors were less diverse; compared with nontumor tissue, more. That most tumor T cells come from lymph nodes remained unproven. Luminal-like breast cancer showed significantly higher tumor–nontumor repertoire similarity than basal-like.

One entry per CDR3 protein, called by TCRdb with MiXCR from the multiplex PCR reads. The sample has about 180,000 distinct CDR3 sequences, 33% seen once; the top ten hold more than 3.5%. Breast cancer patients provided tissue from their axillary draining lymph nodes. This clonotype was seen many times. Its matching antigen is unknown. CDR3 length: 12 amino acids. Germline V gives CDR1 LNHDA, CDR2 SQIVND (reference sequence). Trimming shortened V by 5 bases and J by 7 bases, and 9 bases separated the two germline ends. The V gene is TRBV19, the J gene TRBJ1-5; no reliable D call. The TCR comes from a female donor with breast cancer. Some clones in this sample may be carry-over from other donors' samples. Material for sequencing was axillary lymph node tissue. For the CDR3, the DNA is TGTGCCAGTAGTCTCCCCTGGCAGCCCCAGCATTTT. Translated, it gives CASSLPWQPQHF. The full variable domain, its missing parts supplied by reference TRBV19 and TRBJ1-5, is DGGITQSPKYLFRKEGQNVTLSCEQNLNHDAMYWYRQDPGQGLRLIYYSQIVNDFQKGDIAEGYSVSREKKESFPLTVTSAQKNPTAFYLCASSLPWQPQHFGDGTRLSIL.